The rows below give T cell receptor beta chains drawn from one sample of a study of CD8 T cells in ankylosing spondylitis. TCRdb itself ran the 5' RACE reads through MiXCR, one entry per CDR3 protein. The repertoire has more than 650,000 distinct CDR3 sequences, approximately 12% of them found once; the top ten carry 0.51%. The sequencing sample was made of blood, either unsorted or a sorted T cell fraction (not recorded which). The receptors derive from a male donor with ankylosing spondylitis. Both conserved end residues are part of each CDR3. The order of the fields is clone size, D gene, V gene, J gene, CDR3 protein, CDR3 DNA. The D gene is left open where the match is weak. The listing skips clone size in some rows; elsewhere it reads once, few, many or a size class.

.	.	TRBV30	TRBJ2-2	CAWSVAHTGELFF	TGTGCCTGGAGTGTAGCCCACACCGGGGAGCTGTTTTTT
many	.	TRBV4-2	TRBJ2-7	CASSYIGEQYF	TGTGCCAGCAGCTACATTGGGGAGCAGTACTTC
few	.	TRBV4-1	TRBJ2-7	CASSQDVSYEQYF	TGCGCCAGCAGCCAAGATGTAAGCTACGAGCAGTACTTC
many	TRBD1	TRBV12-3/TRBV12-4	TRBJ1-1	CASSPWTGATNTEAFF	TGTGCCAGCAGTCCATGGACAGGGGCTACGAACACTGAAGCTTTCTTT
few	.	TRBV27	TRBJ2-7	CASSFSGRGSEQYF	TGTGCCAGCAGTTTCAGCGGTCGGGGTTCCGAGCAGTACTTC
.	TRBD1	TRBV20-1	TRBJ1-2	CSAWDRFYGYTF	TGCAGTGCTTGGGACAGATTCTATGGCTACACCTTC
few	.	TRBV27	TRBJ2-2	CASRRDRITGELFF	TGTGCCAGCAGGCGAGACAGAATAACCGGGGAGCTGTTTTTT
.	.	TRBV20-1	TRBJ2-3	CSASFSPADTQYF	TGCAGTGCTAGTTTTAGCCCCGCAGATACGCAGTATTTT
few	.	TRBV7-3	TRBJ2-1	CASSTVDDVQFF	TGTGCCAGCAGTACGGTAGATGATGTGCAGTTCTTC
.	.	TRBV20-1	TRBJ1-3	CSAREQISGNTIYF	TGCAGTGCTAGAGAACAGATTTCTGGAAACACCATATATTTT
.	.	TRBV12-3/TRBV12-4	TRBJ1-1	CASSFKRGTEAFF	TGTGCCAGCAGCTTCAAGCGGGGCACTGAAGCTTTCTTT
few	.	TRBV14	TRBJ1-2	CASSQGPDSLGYTF	TGTGCCAGCAGCCAAGGGCCCGACTCCCTTGGCTACACCTTC
.	TRBD1	TRBV20-1	TRBJ2-7	CSAISGTASYEQYF	TGCAGTGCTATATCCGGGACAGCCTCCTACGAGCAGTACTTC
few	TRBD2	TRBV5-6	TRBJ2-1	CASSLQASGFQLQFF	TGTGCCAGCAGCTTGCAGGCTAGCGGGTTTCAACTTCAGTTCTTC
few	.	TRBV12-3/TRBV12-4	TRBJ1-1	CASSFAGSYTEAFF	TGTGCCAGCAGTTTTGCAGGTTCGTACACTGAAGCTTTCTTT
.	.	TRBV7-2	TRBJ1-2	CASSLGRSYTF	TGTGCCAGCAGCTTAGGCAGGTCGTACACCTTC
.	.	TRBV18	TRBJ1-3	CASTGQPEDTIYF	TGTGCCAGCACCGGACAGCCGGAGGACACCATATATTTT
few	.	TRBV2	TRBJ1-1	CASRDQWNTEAFF	TGTGCCAGCAGGGACCAATGGAACACTGAAGCTTTCTTT
many	TRBD2	TRBV7-9	TRBJ2-2	CASSYRTSGRPGELFF	TGTGCCAGCAGCTATAGGACTAGCGGGAGACCCGGGGAGCTGTTTTTT
.	.	TRBV11-2	TRBJ1-5	CASSLDVRRYSNQPQHF	TGTGCCAGCAGCTTAGATGTCAGACGATATAGCAATCAGCCCCAGCATTTT
few	.	TRBV20-1	TRBJ2-3	CSGTRPGGDTQYF	TGCAGTGGGACCCGCCCCGGTGGGGATACGCAGTATTTT
few	.	TRBV7-2	TRBJ2-2	CASSPTLGDTGELFF	TGTGCCAGCAGCCCGACGTTAGGGGACACCGGGGAGCTGTTTTTT
.	TRBD1	TRBV7-9	TRBJ2-3	CASSRWTGGVDTQYF	TGTGCCAGCAGCCGGTGGACAGGGGGCGTAGATACGCAGTATTTT
few	.	TRBV12-3/TRBV12-4	TRBJ2-1	CASVTGKYNEQFF	TGTGCCAGCGTTACCGGGAAGTACAATGAGCAGTTCTTC
few	.	TRBV6-5	TRBJ1-1	CASSYGRAAYMNTEAFF	TGTGCCAGCAGTTACGGCCGGGCAGCATACATGAACACTGAAGCTTTCTTT
many	.	TRBV20-1	TRBJ2-1	CSARDFAESSYNEQFF	TGCAGTGCTAGAGATTTTGCGGAGAGTTCCTACAATGAGCAGTTCTTC
many	TRBD1	TRBV12-3/TRBV12-4	TRBJ1-2	CAILRGNYGYTF	TGTGCCATCCTCAGGGGGAACTATGGCTACACCTTC